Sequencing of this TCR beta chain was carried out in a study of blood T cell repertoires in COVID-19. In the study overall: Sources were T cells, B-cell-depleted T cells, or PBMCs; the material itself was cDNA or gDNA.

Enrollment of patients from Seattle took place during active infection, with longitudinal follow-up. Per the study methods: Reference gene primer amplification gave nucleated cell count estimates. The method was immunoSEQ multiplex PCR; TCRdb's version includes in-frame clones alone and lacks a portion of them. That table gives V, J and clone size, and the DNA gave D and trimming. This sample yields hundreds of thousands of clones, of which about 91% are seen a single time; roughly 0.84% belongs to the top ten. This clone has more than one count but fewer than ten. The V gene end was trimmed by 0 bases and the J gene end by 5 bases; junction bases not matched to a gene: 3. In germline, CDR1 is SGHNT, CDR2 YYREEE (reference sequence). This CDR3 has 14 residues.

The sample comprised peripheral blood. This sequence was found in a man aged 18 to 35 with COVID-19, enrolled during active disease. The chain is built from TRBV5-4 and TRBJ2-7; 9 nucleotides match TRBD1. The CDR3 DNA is TGTGCCAGCAGCTTGGTGGACAGGGGCCACGAGCAGTACTTC. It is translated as CASSLVDRGHEQYF.